The clone carrying this TCR beta chain was seen a few times. Its antigen is undetermined. This sample stems from a study of blood T cells in healthy people across ages. Study observations and caveats: Whereas aged donors had fewer naive CD4+ cells, long-lived donors had more of them and higher diversity. Observed TCR beta diversity per million T cells went down as age went up. This fall followed a roughly linear course with age.

Trimming took off 6 bases at V and 0 bases at J, with 16 bases between the two ends. CDR3 length equals 16 residues. Germline loops: CDR1 MDHEN, CDR2 SYDVKM. Researchers isolated at least 6 million PBMCs per sample. It was with a sample-barcoded 5' primer and a J-beta primer mix that a second PCR of about 6 to 12 cycles was run. Individual samples furnished no less than 2.5 million CDR3-containing paired-end reads apiece. MiXCR, applied by TCRdb to the 5' RACE reads, yields one record per CDR3 protein. The data show about a million distinct CDR3 sequences, with about 44% seen just once and 13% held by the top ten.

Sample: blood. The V and J genes are TRBV28 and TRBJ2-3, with D perhaps assigned TRBD1 or TRBD2 (5 bases each). The source is a man under 40 in good health. CDR3 loop: CASSRPRGPSTDTQYF. The CDR3, as DNA: TGTGCCAGCAGCCGCCCCCGGGGCCCTAGCACAGATACGCAGTATTTT.